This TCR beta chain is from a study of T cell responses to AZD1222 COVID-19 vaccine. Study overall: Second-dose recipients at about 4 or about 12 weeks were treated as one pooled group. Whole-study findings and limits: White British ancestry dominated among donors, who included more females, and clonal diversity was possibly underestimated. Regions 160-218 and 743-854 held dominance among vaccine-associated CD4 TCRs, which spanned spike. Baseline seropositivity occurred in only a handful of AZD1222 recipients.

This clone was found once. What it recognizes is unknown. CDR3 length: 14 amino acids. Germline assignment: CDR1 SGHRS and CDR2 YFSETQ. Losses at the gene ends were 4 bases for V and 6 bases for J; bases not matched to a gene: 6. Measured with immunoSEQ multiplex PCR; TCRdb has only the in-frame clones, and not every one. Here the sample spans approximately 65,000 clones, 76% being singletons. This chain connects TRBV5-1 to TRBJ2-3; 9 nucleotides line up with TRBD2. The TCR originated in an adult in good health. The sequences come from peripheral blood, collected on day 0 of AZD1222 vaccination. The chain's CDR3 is CASSLGTSQDTQYF. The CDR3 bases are TGCGCCAGCAGCCTTGGGACTAGCCAGGATACGCAGTATTTT.